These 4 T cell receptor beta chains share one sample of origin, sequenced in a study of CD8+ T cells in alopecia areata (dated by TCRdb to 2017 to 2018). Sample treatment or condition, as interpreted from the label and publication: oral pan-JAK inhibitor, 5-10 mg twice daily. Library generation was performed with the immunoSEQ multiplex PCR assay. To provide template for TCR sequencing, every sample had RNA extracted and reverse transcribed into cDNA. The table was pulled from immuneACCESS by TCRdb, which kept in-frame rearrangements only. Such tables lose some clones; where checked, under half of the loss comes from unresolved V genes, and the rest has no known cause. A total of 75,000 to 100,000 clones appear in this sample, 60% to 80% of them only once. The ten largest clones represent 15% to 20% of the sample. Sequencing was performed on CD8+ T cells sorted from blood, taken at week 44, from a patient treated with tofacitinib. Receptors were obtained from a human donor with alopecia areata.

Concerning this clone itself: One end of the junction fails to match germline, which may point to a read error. The DNA for the CDR3 is TGTGCCTTGAGTGTATTCCCTGGAAACACCATATATTTT. This codes for CALSVFPGNTIYF. The rearrangement joins TRBV30 to TRBJ1-3; D not certain. Germline loops: CDR1 GTSNPN, CDR2 SVGIG (reference sequence). CDR3 length equals 13 residues.

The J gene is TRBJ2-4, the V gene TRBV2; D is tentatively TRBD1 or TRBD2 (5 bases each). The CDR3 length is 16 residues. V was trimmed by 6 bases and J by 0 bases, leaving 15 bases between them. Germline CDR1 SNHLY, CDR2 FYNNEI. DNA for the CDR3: TGTGCCAGCAGGGGGACCGTGGGGCAAGCCAAAAACATTCAGTACTTC. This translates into CASRGTVGQAKNIQYF.

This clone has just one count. CDR3 region: CATSREGREQYF. CDR3 bases: TGTGCCACCAGCAGAGAAGGAAGGGAGCAGTACTTC. This chain connects TRBV15 to TRBJ2-7; unclear D gene. Germline V gene data show CDR1 as LNHNV and CDR2 as YYDKDF (reference sequence). The CDR3 runs to 12 residues. V lost 0 bases and J lost 7, with 7 bases in between.

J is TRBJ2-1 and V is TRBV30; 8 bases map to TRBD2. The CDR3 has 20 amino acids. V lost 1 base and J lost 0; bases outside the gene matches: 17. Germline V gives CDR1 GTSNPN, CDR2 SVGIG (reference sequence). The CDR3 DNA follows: TGTGCCTGGAGTGACCTCGGGGAAGCGGGGGAACTTAGCTCCTACAATGAGCAGTTCTTC. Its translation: CAWSDLGEAGELSSYNEQFF.